Given below is one T cell receptor (beta chain) in context. The target antigen is unknown. The data belong to a study of cytomegalovirus exposure and HLA in healthy donors. A multiplex PCR was run with 60 Vbeta primers and 13 Jbeta primers. TCRdb's copy holds only in-frame clones and misses some; the assay was immunoSEQ multiplex PCR. The sample lists around 120,000 clones; about 80% were seen once. Points from the study as a whole: The study listed about 150 cytomegalovirus-associated TCR beta chains.

Germline loops: CDR1 LNHDA, CDR2 SQIVND (reference sequence). This CDR3 has 15 residues. The ends lost 5 bases at V and 6 bases at J; junction bases unmatched: 9. Donors were ostensibly healthy at sampling, although undocumented immune exposures were probable. V gene TRBV19 combines with J gene TRBJ1-5; 8 bases fit TRBD1. The TCR was taken from a man aged 18-30 years in good health and CMV-seronegative. Material: PBMCs. The CDR3 region has the DNA TGTGCCAGTAGTCTCGCCCAGGGGGCGAGTCAGCCCCAGCATTTT. Protein: CASSLAQGASQPQHF. Together with reference TRBV19 and TRBJ1-5, the CDR3 gives the full variable domain: DGGITQSPKYLFRKEGQNVTLSCEQNLNHDAMYWYRQDPGQGLRLIYYSQIVNDFQKGDIAEGYSVSREKKESFPLTVTSAQKNPTAFYLCASSLAQGASQPQHFGDGTRLSIL.